These T cell receptor beta chains were read from a single sample in a study of T cell responses to AZD1222 COVID-19 vaccine. Here immunoSEQ multiplex PCR was the method, and the copy in TCRdb shows in-frame clones only, minus some. This repertoire shows about 130,000 clones, approximately 85% found once; its top ten account for under 8%. The sample was peripheral blood, taken 28 days after the second dose of the MenACWY control vaccine. The source is an adult who received the MenACWY meningococcal vaccine as a control. Both conserved end residues are part of each CDR3. Each record gives: CDR3 DNA, CDR3 protein, V gene, clone size, D gene, J gene. D genes are given only for firm matches. A clone size is listed for some rows: how often the clone was seen (once, few, many), or a class if it is expanded.

CDR3 DNA: TGTGCCAGCAGCTTTTTAGCAGGGAACTATGGCTACACCTTC
CDR3 protein: CASSFLAGNYGYTF
V gene: TRBV7-9
clone size: .
D gene: .
J gene: TRBJ1-2

CDR3 DNA: TGTGCCAGCAGCCAATGGGACCCTAACTATGGCTACACCTTC
CDR3 protein: CASSQWDPNYGYTF
V gene: TRBV3-1/TRBV3-2
clone size: .
D gene: .
J gene: TRBJ1-2

CDR3 DNA: TGTGCCAGTAGTACGATGCATGGGGAGACCCAGTACTTC
CDR3 protein: CASSTMHGETQYF
V gene: TRBV19
clone size: .
D gene: .
J gene: TRBJ2-5

CDR3 DNA: TGTGCCAGCAGTCCAACAGGGGGCGTTCAGCCCCAGCATTTT
CDR3 protein: CASSPTGGVQPQHF
V gene: TRBV7-2
clone size: .
D gene: TRBD1
J gene: TRBJ1-5

CDR3 DNA: TGTGCCTGGAGTGGGAGATTTCGGGAAAAACTGTTTTTT
CDR3 protein: CAWSGRFREKLFF
V gene: TRBV30
clone size: .
D gene: .
J gene: TRBJ1-4

CDR3 DNA: TGTGCCAGCTCACCGACGGGACAGAAGGTAGCTGAAGCTTTCTTT
CDR3 protein: CASSPTGQKVAEAFF
V gene: TRBV18
clone size: .
D gene: TRBD1
J gene: TRBJ1-1

CDR3 DNA: TGTGCCAGCAGCTTAGGCCCAACAGGGTATCAGCCCCAGCATTTT
CDR3 protein: CASSLGPTGYQPQHF
V gene: TRBV11-2
clone size: .
D gene: .
J gene: TRBJ1-5

CDR3 DNA: TGTGCCAGCAGTCCACTTAGGGGGACAGGAGACACTGAAGCTTTCTTT
CDR3 protein: CASSPLRGTGDTEAFF
V gene: TRBV27
clone size: few
D gene: TRBD1
J gene: TRBJ1-1

CDR3 DNA: TGTGCCAGCAGCTTAGGCGTCAGCACCCGAGCTCAGTACTTC
CDR3 protein: CASSLGVSTRAQYF
V gene: TRBV7-2
clone size: .
D gene: .
J gene: TRBJ2-7

CDR3 DNA: TGTGCCAGCAGCGATATTGGCTACACCTTC
CDR3 protein: CASSDIGYTF
V gene: TRBV28
clone size: .
D gene: .
J gene: TRBJ1-2

CDR3 DNA: TGTGCCAGCAGTGTAGGACGATCCTACGAGCAGTACTTC
CDR3 protein: CASSVGRSYEQYF
V gene: TRBV27
clone size: .
D gene: .
J gene: TRBJ2-7

CDR3 DNA: TGTGCCTGGAGTGTGGGGGAGGGGACTGAAGCTTTCTTT
CDR3 protein: CAWSVGEGTEAFF
V gene: TRBV30
clone size: once
D gene: .
J gene: TRBJ1-1

CDR3 DNA: TGTGCCAGCAGCCAAGATCTGGGGGCCATTTCGAGCAATCAGCCCCAGCATTTT
CDR3 protein: CASSQDLGAISSNQPQHF
V gene: TRBV4-2
clone size: once
D gene: .
J gene: TRBJ1-5

CDR3 DNA: TGCGCCAGCAGCTTGGCAGGGACAGGAGAAGAGACCCAGTACTTC
CDR3 protein: CASSLAGTGEETQYF
V gene: TRBV5-1
clone size: .
D gene: TRBD1
J gene: TRBJ2-5

CDR3 DNA: TGTGCCAGCAGCTTGGCAGGCGGGGAGAACACTGAAGCTTTCTTT
CDR3 protein: CASSLAGGENTEAFF
V gene: TRBV5-8
clone size: .
D gene: .
J gene: TRBJ1-1

CDR3 DNA: TGTGCCAGCAGCCCGGGACAGAACCTTCCCTACGAGCAGTACTTC
CDR3 protein: CASSPGQNLPYEQYF
V gene: TRBV13
clone size: .
D gene: TRBD1
J gene: TRBJ2-7

CDR3 DNA: TGTGCCAGCAGAGCGCCTGGCGTTTGGGAGACCCAGTACTTC
CDR3 protein: CASRAPGVWETQYF
V gene: TRBV28
clone size: .
D gene: .
J gene: TRBJ2-5

CDR3 DNA: TGCGCCAGCAGCTTAGGGTCAGGACTGAACACCGGGGAGCTGTTTTTT
CDR3 protein: CASSLGSGLNTGELFF
V gene: TRBV5-1
clone size: .
D gene: .
J gene: TRBJ2-2

CDR3 DNA: TGCGCCAGCAGCTTGGGGCAGCCCCCTGAGCAGTTCTTC
CDR3 protein: CASSLGQPPEQFF
V gene: TRBV5-1
clone size: .
D gene: .
J gene: TRBJ2-1

CDR3 DNA: TGTGCCAGTAGTAGCGGGAATCGTCCGGCTGAGCAGTTCTTC
CDR3 protein: CASSSGNRPAEQFF
V gene: TRBV19
clone size: .
D gene: .
J gene: TRBJ2-1

CDR3 DNA: TGTGCCAGCAGTGAATTAGGTGAACAGCCCCAGCATTTT
CDR3 protein: CASSELGEQPQHF
V gene: TRBV6-1
clone size: .
D gene: .
J gene: TRBJ1-5

CDR3 DNA: TGTGCCACCAGTGTGGGGGGCGGACACCCTGGTGGCTACACCTTC
CDR3 protein: CATSVGGGHPGGYTF
V gene: TRBV24-1
clone size: few
D gene: .
J gene: TRBJ1-2

CDR3 DNA: TGTGCCACCAGTGATAGGCGGGGTTCAGGGGGCTACACCTTC
CDR3 protein: CATSDRRGSGGYTF
V gene: TRBV24-1
clone size: .
D gene: .
J gene: TRBJ1-2

CDR3 DNA: TGTGCCAGCAGTGAAGCAAGGAGAGGAAACACCATATATTTT
CDR3 protein: CASSEARRGNTIYF
V gene: TRBV6-1
clone size: .
D gene: .
J gene: TRBJ1-3

CDR3 DNA: TGTGCCAGCAGCTTACGATACCCCCGTAAGGGACCCCCGGACACCGGGGAGCTGTTTTTT
CDR3 protein: CASSLRYPRKGPPDTGELFF
V gene: TRBV7-4
clone size: .
D gene: .
J gene: TRBJ2-2